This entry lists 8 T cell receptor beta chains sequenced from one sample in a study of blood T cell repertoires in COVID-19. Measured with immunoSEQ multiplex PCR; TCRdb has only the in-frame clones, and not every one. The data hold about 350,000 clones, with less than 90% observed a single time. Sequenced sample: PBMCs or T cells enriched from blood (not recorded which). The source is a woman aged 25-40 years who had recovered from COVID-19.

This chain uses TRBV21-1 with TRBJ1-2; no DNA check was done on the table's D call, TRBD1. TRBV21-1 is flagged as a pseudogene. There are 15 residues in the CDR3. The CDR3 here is CASSKGTGKWDGYTF. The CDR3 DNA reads TGTGCCAGCAGCAAAGGGACAGGGAAATGGGATGGCTACACCTTC.

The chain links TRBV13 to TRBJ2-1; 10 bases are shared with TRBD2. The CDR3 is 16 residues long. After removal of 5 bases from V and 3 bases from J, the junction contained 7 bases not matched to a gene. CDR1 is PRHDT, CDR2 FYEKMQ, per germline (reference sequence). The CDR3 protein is CASSRLAGDNYNEQFF. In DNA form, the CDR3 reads TGTGCCAGCAGCCGACTAGCGGGCGATAACTACAATGAGCAGTTCTTC.

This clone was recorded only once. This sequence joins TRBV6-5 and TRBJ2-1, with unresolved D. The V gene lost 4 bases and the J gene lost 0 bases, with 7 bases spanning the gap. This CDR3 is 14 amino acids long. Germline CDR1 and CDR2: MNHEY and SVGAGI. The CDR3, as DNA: TGTGCCAGCAGTTCTAGGAGCTCCTACAATGAGCAGTTCTTC. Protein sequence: CASSSRSSYNEQFF.

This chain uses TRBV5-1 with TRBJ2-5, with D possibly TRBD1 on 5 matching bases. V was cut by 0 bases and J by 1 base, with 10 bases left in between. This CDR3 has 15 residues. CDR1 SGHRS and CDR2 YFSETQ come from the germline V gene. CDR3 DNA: TGCGCCAGCAGCTTGGGGGGCGTCAGCCAAGAGACCCAGTACTTC. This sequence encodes CASSLGGVSQETQYF.

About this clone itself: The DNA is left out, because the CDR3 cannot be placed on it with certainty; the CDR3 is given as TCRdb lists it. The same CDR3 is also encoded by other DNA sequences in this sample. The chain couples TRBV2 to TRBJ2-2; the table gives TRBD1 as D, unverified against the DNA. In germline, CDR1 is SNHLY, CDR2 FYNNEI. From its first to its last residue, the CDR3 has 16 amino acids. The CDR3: CASSGVGQGAGGELFF.

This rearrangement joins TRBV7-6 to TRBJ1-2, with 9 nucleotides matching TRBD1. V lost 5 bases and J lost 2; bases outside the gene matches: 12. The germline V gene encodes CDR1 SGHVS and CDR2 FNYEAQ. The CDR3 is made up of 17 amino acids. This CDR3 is CASSPPAGTGINYGYTF. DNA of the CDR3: TGTGCCAGCAGCCCGCCCGCGGGGACAGGGATCAACTATGGCTACACCTTC.

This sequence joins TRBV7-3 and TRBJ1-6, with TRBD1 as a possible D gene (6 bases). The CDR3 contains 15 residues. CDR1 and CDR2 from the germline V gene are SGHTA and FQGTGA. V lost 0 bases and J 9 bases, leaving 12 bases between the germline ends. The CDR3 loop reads CASSLTAGEGSPLHF. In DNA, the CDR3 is TGTGCCAGCAGCTTAACCGCAGGGGAAGGTTCACCCCTCCACTTT.

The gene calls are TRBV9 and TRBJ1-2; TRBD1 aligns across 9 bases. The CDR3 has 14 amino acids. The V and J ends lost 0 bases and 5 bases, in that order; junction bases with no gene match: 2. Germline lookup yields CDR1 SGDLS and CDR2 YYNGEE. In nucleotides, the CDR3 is TGTGCCAGCAGCGTAGACAGGGGGCTTTATGGCTACACCTTC. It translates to CASSVDRGLYGYTF.